These 15 T cell receptor beta chains were all obtained from the same sample, sequenced in a study of siplizumab effects on memory and regulatory T cells. Here immunoSEQ multiplex PCR was the method, and the copy in TCRdb shows in-frame clones only, minus some. The table records some 53,000 clones, under 98% of them present only once. Material: naive CD4+ T cells sorted from blood. These receptors were collected from a human donor in good health.

The J gene is TRBJ1-2, the V gene TRBV6-1; D ambiguous. CDR1 MNHNS and CDR2 SASEGT come from the germline V gene. With 8 bases removed from V and 5 bases from J, the gap between germline ends came to 6 bases. CDR3 length: 10 residues. DNA for the CDR3: TGTGCCAGCTTAGGGTATGGCTACACCTTC. Its translation: CASLGYGYTF.

The J gene is TRBJ2-1, the V gene TRBV5-4, with TRBD1 matching over 9 bases. CDR3 size: 15 residues. Germline CDR1 is SGHNT and CDR2 is YYREEE (reference sequence). Trimming removed 4 bases from V and 0 bases from J; junction bases left unmatched: 2. This CDR3 reads CASSPDRGSYNEQFF. The CDR3 DNA sequence: TGTGCCAGCAGCCCGGACAGGGGCTCCTACAATGAGCAGTTCTTC. Full variable domain (missing parts from reference TRBV5-4 and TRBJ2-1): ETGVTQSPTHLIKTRGQQVTLRCSSQSGHNTVSWYQQALGQGPQFIFQYYREEENGRGNFPPRFSGLQFPNYSSELNVNALELDDSALYLCASSPDRGSYNEQFFGPGTRLTVL.

The chain combines TRBV7-2 with TRBJ1-2; 8 bases fit TRBD1. This CDR3 has 16 amino acids. The germline CDR1 and CDR2 sequences are SGHTA and FQGNSA. V was pared by 5 bases and J by 3 bases, with 11 bases of the junction left unmatched. The CDR3 reads CASSPYSGQGDYGYTF. The CDR3 DNA reads as TGTGCCAGCAGCCCGTACTCAGGACAGGGCGACTATGGCTACACCTTC.

The rearrangement links TRBV18 to TRBJ2-2, with D perhaps matching TRBD2 (6 bases). Germline lookup yields CDR1 KGHSH and CDR2 LQKENI. The ends were cut back, 2 bases at V and 0 bases at J, with 7 bases in the middle. The CDR3 loop spans 15 amino acids. The CDR3 loop reads CASSPAGSNTGELFF. CDR3 coding DNA: TGTGCCAGCTCACCAGCGGGGTCGAACACCGGGGAGCTGTTTTTT.

V is TRBV10-3 and J is TRBJ2-7; 8 bases are shared with TRBD1. The CDR3 has 13 residues. V was pared by 2 bases and J by 5 bases, with 2 bases of the junction left unmatched. CDR1 is ENHRY and CDR2 is SYGVKD in the germline V gene. The CDR3 DNA reads TGTGCCATCAGTGAGAGACAGGGGAACGAGCAGTACTTC. Translated, it gives CAISERQGNEQYF.

The chain has TRBV19 and TRBJ2-7; 16 bases line up with TRBD2. Trimming removed 6 bases from V and 6 bases from J; junction bases left unmatched: 14. The CDR3 length is 18 residues. Germline V lookup: CDR1 LNHDA, CDR2 SQIVND (reference sequence). The CDR3 DNA reads as TGTGCCAGTAGCCCATCCGGGACTAGCGGGAGGGAAATTGGCGAGCAGTACTTC. Encoded protein: CASSPSGTSGREIGEQYF.

The CDR3 DNA follows: TGTGCCAGCAGTGAATTTGGGCGGACCTACAATGAGCAGTTCTTC. Translation gives CASSEFGRTYNEQFF. The rearrangement links TRBV6-1 to TRBJ2-1, with unresolved D. Looked up from germline, CDR1 is MNHNS and CDR2 is SASEGT. Trimming pared 2 bases from V and 2 bases from J, leaving 10 bases between. The CDR3 is 15 residues long.

The chain combines TRBV28 with TRBJ2-7; D call uncertain. The V and J ends lost 7 bases and 2 bases respectively, with 12 bases between them. The CDR3 consists of 13 residues. Germline V gene data show CDR1 as MDHEN and CDR2 as SYDVKM. DNA for the CDR3: TGTGCCAGCACCCATGTGAACACCTACGAGCAGTACTTC. The encoded protein is CASTHVNTYEQYF.

The CDR3, as DNA: TGTGCCATCAGTGAACTGGGGGTTGGCACAGATACGCAGTATTTT. It specifies CAISELGVGTDTQYF. This chain joins TRBV10-3 and TRBJ2-3; D possibly matches TRBD1 or TRBD2 (5 bases each). The ends were cut back, 3 bases at V and 1 base at J, with 11 bases in the middle. This CDR3 is built from 15 residues. Germline assignment: CDR1 ENHRY and CDR2 SYGVKD.

This rearrangement joins TRBV28 to TRBJ1-2; maybe TRBD1 (6 bases). Trimming removed 3 bases at V and 4 bases at J, with 9 bases between. There are 13 residues in the CDR3. The germline CDR1 and CDR2 sequences are MDHEN and SYDVKM. CDR3 loop: CASSFGGRYGYTF. As DNA, the CDR3 is TGTGCCAGCAGTTTCGGGGGCCGCTATGGCTACACCTTC.

The V and J genes are TRBV9 and TRBJ1-4, with 9 bases that match TRBD1. Germline values: CDR1 SGDLS, CDR2 YYNGEE. The CDR3 totals 14 residues. After removal of 2 bases from V and 7 bases from J, the junction contained 3 bases not matched to a gene. The CDR3 reads CASSVGTGFEKLFF. The DNA for the CDR3 is TGTGCCAGCAGCGTGGGGACAGGGTTTGAAAAACTGTTTTTT.

V gene TRBV28 combines with J gene TRBJ2-5; 9 bases agree with TRBD2. The CDR3 has 15 residues. J lost 2 bases, V lost 6 bases, and 7 bases had no gene match. Germline values: CDR1 MDHEN, CDR2 SYDVKM. The CDR3 region has the DNA TGTGCCAGCAGACCTAGCGGGATTAAACAAGAGACCCAGTACTTC. Its protein is CASRPSGIKQETQYF.

The CDR3 region is CASSIRDNNEQFF. The DNA for the CDR3 is TGTGCCAGCAGCATCCGGGACAACAATGAGCAGTTCTTC. The chain is built from TRBV5-6 and TRBJ2-1; D is perhaps TRBD1 (6 bases). Germline lookup yields CDR1 SGHDT and CDR2 YYEEEE. This CDR3 has 13 residues. V lost 4 bases and J lost 5, with 10 bases in between.

The chain uses TRBV19 and TRBJ2-7; D is ambiguous. Trimming took 1 base from V and 6 from J, leaving 13 bases between them. Germline CDR1 and CDR2: LNHDA and SQIVND (reference sequence). This CDR3 contains 14 residues. Here the CDR3 DNA reads TGTGCCAGTAGTATAGGCCTCCATGTCGGCGAGCAGTACTTC. Protein sequence: CASSIGLHVGEQYF.

The V call is TRBV10-2, the J call TRBJ2-7, with D possibly TRBD1 on 5 matching bases. V lost 4 bases and J 10 bases, leaving 11 bases between the germline ends. CDR1 is WSHSY and CDR2 is SAAADI in the germline V gene. The CDR3 extends over 11 amino acids. CDR3 coding DNA: TGCGCCAGCAGTGGGACAAGGGATCAGTACTTC. Translating it yields CASSGTRDQYF.